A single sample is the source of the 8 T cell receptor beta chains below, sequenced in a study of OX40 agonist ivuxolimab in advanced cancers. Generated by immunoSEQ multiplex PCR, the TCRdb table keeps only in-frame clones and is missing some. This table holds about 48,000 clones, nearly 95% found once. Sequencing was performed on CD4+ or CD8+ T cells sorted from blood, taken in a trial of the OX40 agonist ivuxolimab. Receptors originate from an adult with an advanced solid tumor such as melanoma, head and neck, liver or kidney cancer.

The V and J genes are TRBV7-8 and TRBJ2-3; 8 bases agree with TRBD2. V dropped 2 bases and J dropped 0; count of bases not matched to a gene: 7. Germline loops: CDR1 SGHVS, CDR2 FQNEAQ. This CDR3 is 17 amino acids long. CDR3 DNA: TGTGCCAGCAGCTTACCGGGACTAGTGTATAGCACAGATACGCAGTATTTT. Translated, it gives CASSLPGLVYSTDTQYF.

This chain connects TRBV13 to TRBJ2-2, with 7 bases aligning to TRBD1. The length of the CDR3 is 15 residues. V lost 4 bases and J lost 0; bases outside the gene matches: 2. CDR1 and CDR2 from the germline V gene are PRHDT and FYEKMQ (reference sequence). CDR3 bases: TGTGCCAGCAGCTCCGACAGGGCGAACACCGGGGAGCTGTTTTTT. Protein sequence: CASSSDRANTGELFF.

The DNA for the CDR3 is TGTGCCAGCAGTTTTGGACAGGGGGGGACCGGGGAGCTGTTTTTT. The encoded protein is CASSFGQGGTGELFF. The chain is built from TRBV5-4 and TRBJ2-2, with 10 bases identical to TRBD1. The CDR3 loop spans 15 amino acids. V dropped 5 bases and J dropped 5; count of bases not matched to a gene: 6. Germline-derived CDR1 and CDR2 are SGHNT and YYREEE (reference sequence).

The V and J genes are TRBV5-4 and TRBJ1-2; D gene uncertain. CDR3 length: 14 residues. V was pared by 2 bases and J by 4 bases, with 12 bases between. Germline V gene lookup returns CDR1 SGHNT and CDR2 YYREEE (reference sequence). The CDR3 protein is CASSFSGVTYGYTF. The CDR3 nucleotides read TGTGCCAGCAGCTTTTCGGGAGTCACCTATGGCTACACCTTC.

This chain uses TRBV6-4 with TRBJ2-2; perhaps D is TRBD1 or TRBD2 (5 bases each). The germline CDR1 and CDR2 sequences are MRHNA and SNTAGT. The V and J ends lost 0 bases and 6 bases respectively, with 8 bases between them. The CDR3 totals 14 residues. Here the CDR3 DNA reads TGTGCCAGCAGTGACTCCGGGGACGCCGGGGAGCTGTTTTTT. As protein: CASSDSGDAGELFF.

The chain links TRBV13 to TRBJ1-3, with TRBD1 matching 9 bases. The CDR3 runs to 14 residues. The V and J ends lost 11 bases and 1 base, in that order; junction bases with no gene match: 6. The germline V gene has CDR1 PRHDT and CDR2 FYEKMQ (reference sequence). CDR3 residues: CAGRDRASGNTIYF. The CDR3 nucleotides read TGTGCCGGGCGGGACAGGGCGTCTGGAAACACCATATATTTT.

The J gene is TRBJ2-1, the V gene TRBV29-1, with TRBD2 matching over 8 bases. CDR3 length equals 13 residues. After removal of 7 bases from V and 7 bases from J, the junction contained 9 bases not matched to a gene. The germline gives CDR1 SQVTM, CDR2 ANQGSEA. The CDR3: CSATGTRWNEQFF. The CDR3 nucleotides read TGCAGCGCCACCGGGACTAGATGGAATGAGCAGTTCTTC.

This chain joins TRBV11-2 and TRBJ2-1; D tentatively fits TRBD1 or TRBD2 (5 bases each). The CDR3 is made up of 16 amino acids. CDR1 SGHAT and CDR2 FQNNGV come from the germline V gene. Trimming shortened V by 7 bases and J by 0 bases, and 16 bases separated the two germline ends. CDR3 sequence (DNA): TGTGCCAGCACCCCTATGGGGGTTAGCTCCTACAATGAGCAGTTCTTC. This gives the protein CASTPMGVSSYNEQFF. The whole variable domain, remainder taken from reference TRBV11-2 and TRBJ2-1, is EAGVAQSPRYKIIEKRQSVAFWCNPISGHATLYWYQQILGQGPKLLIQFQNNGVVDDSQLPKDRFSAERLKGVDSTLKIQPAKLEDSAVYLCASTPMGVSSYNEQFFGPGTRLTVL.